What follows is one T cell receptor (beta chain) and its context. The entry originates in a study of T cell changes during pregnancy in multiple sclerosis. The method was immunoSEQ multiplex PCR; TCRdb's version includes in-frame clones alone and lacks a portion of them. Altogether about 61,000 clones are present, approximately 90% being singletons, with the ten largest covering 0.89%. Germline assignment: CDR1 SGDLS and CDR2 YYNGEE. The CDR3 has 16 amino acids. Germline trimming cut 4 bases from V and 8 bases from J; bases unmatched to any gene: 12. J is TRBJ2-1 and V is TRBV9; 10 nucleotides agree with TRBD2. The sequences come from peripheral blood, collected in the first trimester of pregnancy. The sequence derives from a female donor in good health, enrolled as a control in a pregnancy study. This CDR3 reads CASSSRIAGGPDEQFF. In DNA form, the CDR3 reads TGTGCCAGCAGCTCCCGGATAGCGGGGGGCCCGGATGAGCAGTTCTTC.